This TCR beta chain stems from a study of blood T cell repertoires in COVID-19 (TCRdb year 2020). Describing the broader study: Samples covering the acute and convalescent phases of COVID-19 were provided by collaborators in the United States, Italy and Spain. HLA class I and class II types, where available, came from metadata supplied by the sample provider rather than from assay-based typing. The repertoires were released in a freely available public database meant as a resource for research on the immune response to SARS-CoV-2. The dataset comprised deeply sampled blood TCRbeta repertoires from subjects exposed to, actively infected with, or recovered from COVID-19. Samples came from the ongoing ImmuneRACE study (first 160 participants) plus 1,254 subjects from 6 global collaborators. A de-identified subject ID, COVID-19 status, age in years and sex were almost always included in the sample metadata. The material from the prospective study consisted of cDNA or gDNA derived from T cells, B-cell-depleted T cells, or PBMCs. Study-wide conclusions, independent of this receptor: The amount of clinical and demographic metadata varied by source and participant and was provided uncurated.

About this clone: Its cognate antigen has yet to be identified. No base-level quality is on record; no much larger clone is a single base apart.

TCRbeta CDR3 regions were amplified from genomic DNA using the immunoSEQ Assay, a bias-controlled multiplex PCR. As for the original processing: The number of nucleated cells in each sample was estimated by amplification of reference gene primers within the assay. To quantify the absolute abundance of each unique TCRbeta CDR3 rearrangement, sequence reads were collapsed and filtered. For each sample, productive Simpson clonality was calculated by taking the square root of Simpson's diversity index across productive rearrangements. TCRdb obtained this table from immuneACCESS and retained in-frame rearrangements with V and J assigned. These tables miss some clones; where compared with another copy, unresolved V genes account for less than half of the shortfall, and the remainder is unexplained. The DNA gave D and trimming, while V, J and clone size come from that table. Here the sample has 150,000 to 200,000 clones; about 87% occur a single time. Clones ranked in the top ten supply 1.6% of the sample.

Reading the germline V gene (reference sequence) gives CDR1 LGHDT and CDR2 YNNKEL. Trimming at the junction amounts to 5 bases on V and 2 bases on J, and the germline ends lie 13 bases apart. The CDR3 covers 15 residues, taking in both the cysteine and the phenylalanine. The CDR3 DNA has 45 bases and is translated from base 1. The collaborating institutions used their own protocols to collect whole blood in K2EDTA tubes. For TCRbeta analysis, collaborators shipped samples as frozen whole blood, isolated PBMCs, or DNA extracted from either of those sample types. The receptor's source is a woman aged 50 to 60 with acute or convalescent COVID-19. The sequence links TRBV3-1 (or the pseudogene TRBV3-2) to TRBJ1-5, and possibly TRBD1, on 5 matching bases. The sample was peripheral blood. CDR3 region: CASSTRVRRNQPQHF. The sequenced DNA: TGTGCCAGCAGCACCAGGGTGAGGCGCAATCAGCCCCAGCATTTT.